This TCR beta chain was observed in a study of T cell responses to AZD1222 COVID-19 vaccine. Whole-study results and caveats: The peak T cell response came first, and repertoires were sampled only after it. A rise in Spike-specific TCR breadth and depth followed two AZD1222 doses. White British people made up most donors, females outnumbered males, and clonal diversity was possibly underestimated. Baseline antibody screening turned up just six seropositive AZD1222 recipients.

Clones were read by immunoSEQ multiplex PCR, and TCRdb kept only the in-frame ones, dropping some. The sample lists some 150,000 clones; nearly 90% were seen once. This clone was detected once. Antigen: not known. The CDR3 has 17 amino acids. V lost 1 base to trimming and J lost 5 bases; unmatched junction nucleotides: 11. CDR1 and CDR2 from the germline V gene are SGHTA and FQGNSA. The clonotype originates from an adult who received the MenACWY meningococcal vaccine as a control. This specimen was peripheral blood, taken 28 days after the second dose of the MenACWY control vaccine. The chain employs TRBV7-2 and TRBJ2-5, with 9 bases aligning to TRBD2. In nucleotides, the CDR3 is TGTGCCAGCAGCTTAGGGCGGGGGGGCCTCTTTTCCGAGACCCAGTACTTC. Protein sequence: CASSLGRGGLFSETQYF. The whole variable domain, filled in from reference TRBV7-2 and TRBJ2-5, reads GAGVSQSPSNKVTEKGKDVELRCDPISGHTALYWYRQSLGQGLEFLIYFQGNSAPDKSGLPSDRFSAERTGGSVSTLTIQRTQQEDSAVYLCASSLGRGGLFSETQYFGPGTRLLVL.